These 17 T cell receptor beta chains came from one sample sequenced in a study of blood T cell repertoires in COVID-19. Data came from immunoSEQ multiplex PCR; TCRdb stores just in-frame clones and leaves some out. Of around 70,000 clones in the sample, about 80% are singletons; the top ten hold 12%. Sample: peripheral blood. The receptors here all came from a human donor in a cohort sampled during active COVID-19.

The gene calls are TRBV2 and TRBJ2-7; 11 bases are shared with TRBD1. CDR1 is SNHLY and CDR2 is FYNNEI in the germline V gene. V shed 6 bases, J shed 6 bases, and the junction held 4 bases outside the gene matches. The length of the CDR3 is 13 residues. DNA of the CDR3: TGTGCCAGCAGCGCGGACAGGGGGCTCGAGCAGTACTTC. Translation gives CASSADRGLEQYF.

The CDR3 DNA follows: TGTGCCAGCAGCCCGACCTCAGGGGGCGGCTATGGCTACACCTTC. Its translation: CASSPTSGGGYGYTF. The chain couples TRBV9 to TRBJ1-2, with TRBD1 identical over 8 bases. Germline assignment: CDR1 SGDLS and CDR2 YYNGEE. With V trimmed by 4 bases and J by 4 bases, 9 bases remained unmatched. The length of the CDR3 is 15 residues.

This chain links TRBV19 with TRBJ2-5; no firm D call. CDR1 is LNHDA, CDR2 SQIVND, per germline (reference sequence). The CDR3 consists of 16 residues. V lost 3 bases, J lost 1 base, and 15 bases lay in between. CDR3 DNA sequence: TGTGCCAGTAGTATTTCTGGCAGGTCCCGCCAAGAGACCCAGTACTTC. Translating gives CASSISGRSRQETQYF.

This chain joins TRBV18 and TRBJ2-1; tentative D call: TRBD2 (7 bases). Germline CDR1 is KGHSH and CDR2 is LQKENI. Trimming stripped 6 bases from V and 7 bases from J, with 16 bases between. The CDR3 contains 14 residues. As DNA, the CDR3 is TGTGCCAGCTCTTCACCAAGGGGGGGGAATGAGCAGTTCTTC. Its protein is CASSSPRGGNEQFF.

A word on this clone: This specimen includes other DNA sequences encoding the same CDR3. The chain carries TRBV18 and TRBJ1-5; D gene unclear. Germline CDR1 reads KGHSH; CDR2 reads LQKENI. Trimming shortened V by 2 bases and J by 2 bases, and 10 bases separated the two germline ends. The CDR3 is 15 amino acids. For the CDR3, the DNA is TGTGCCAGCTCACCAGGGAGGAACGGCAATCAGCCCCAGCATTTT. Translated, it gives CASSPGRNGNQPQHF.

The V gene is TRBV4-3, the J gene TRBJ1-6; possible D gene TRBD1, 5 bases. The ends were cut back, 5 bases at V and 5 bases at J, with 13 bases in the middle. The CDR3 runs to 15 residues. From germline, CDR1 is LGHNA and CDR2 YSLEER. CDR3: CASSTRADHNSPLHF. The CDR3, as DNA: TGCGCCAGCAGCACCAGGGCTGATCATAATTCACCCCTCCACTTT.

The gene calls are TRBV5-1 and TRBJ2-5, with TRBD2 identical over 12 bases. The J segment lost 4 bases and the V segment lost 3 bases, leaving 7 bases of the junction unmatched. CDR1 and CDR2 (germline): SGHRS, YFSETQ. This CDR3 comprises 16 residues. In DNA form, the CDR3 reads TGCGCCAGCAGCTCACTAGCGGGGGGCATTCGAGAGACCCAGTACTTC. It translates to CASSSLAGGIRETQYF.

The chain uses TRBV5-4 and TRBJ2-3, with 7 bases aligning to TRBD1. Germline V lookup: CDR1 SGHNT, CDR2 YYREEE (reference sequence). This CDR3 spans 15 amino acids. V shed 4 bases and J 0 bases; nucleotides not matched to a gene: 5. For the CDR3, the DNA is TGTGCCAGCAGCGTACAGGGGCTTAGCACAGATACGCAGTATTTT. Amino acids: CASSVQGLSTDTQYF. The full variable domain, with the rest looked up from reference TRBV5-4 and TRBJ2-3, is ETGVTQSPTHLIKTRGQQVTLRCSSQSGHNTVSWYQQALGQGPQFIFQYYREEENGRGNFPPRFSGLQFPNYSSELNVNALELDDSALYLCASSVQGLSTDTQYFGPGTRLTVL.

V gene TRBV6-5 combines with J gene TRBJ1-2; D call uncertain. The CDR3 is made up of 14 amino acids. The ends were cut back, 6 bases at V and 6 bases at J, with 17 bases in the middle. Germline V gives CDR1 MNHEY, CDR2 SVGAGI. CDR3 protein: CASRGVSLGDGYTF. In nucleotides, the CDR3 is TGTGCCAGCAGGGGAGTGTCCCTCGGTGATGGCTACACCTTC.

This clone appeared a single time. This chain connects TRBV15 to TRBJ2-2, with 10 bases matching TRBD1. The CDR3 totals 20 residues. V was pared by 0 bases and J by 4 bases, with 14 bases of the junction left unmatched. Germline-derived CDR1 and CDR2 are LNHNV and YYDKDF (reference sequence). CDR3 nucleotide sequence: TGTGCCACCAGCAGAGATATGACAGGGGGCGTGGGGGGGGGCACCGGGGAGCTGTTTTTT. Translating gives CATSRDMTGGVGGGTGELFF.

The chain has TRBV5-4 and TRBJ2-1; 8 nucleotides align to TRBD2. The V gene end was trimmed by 0 bases and the J gene end by 5 bases; junction bases not matched to a gene: 4. The CDR3 is 15 residues long. CDR1 and CDR2 (germline): SGHNT, YYREEE (reference sequence). The CDR3 DNA reads TGTGCCAGCAGCTTGGGCCTAGCGGGCCACAATGAGCAGTTCTTC. This translates into CASSLGLAGHNEQFF.

This clone was observed once. The chain is built from TRBV7-3 and TRBJ1-1; 8 bases fit TRBD1. The CDR3 is made up of 13 amino acids. Per germline, CDR1 SGHTA and CDR2 FQGTGA. V was clipped by 10 bases and J by 5 bases; unmatched bases: 9. DNA of the CDR3: TGTGCCACTGGCCAGGGGGCGCGGACTGAAGCTTTCTTT. Protein sequence: CATGQGARTEAFF.

This clone was found a few times. The rearrangement joins TRBV7-6 to TRBJ2-3; 10 bases agree with TRBD2. CDR3 length: 16 residues. The V gene end was trimmed by 5 bases and the J gene end by 0 bases; junction bases not matched to a gene: 5. Germline V gene sequence: CDR1 SGHVS, CDR2 FNYEAQ. The CDR3 region is CASSRGTSESTDTQYF. DNA for the CDR3: TGTGCCAGCAGCCGAGGGACTAGCGAAAGCACAGATACGCAGTATTTT.

The chain joins TRBV5-1 to TRBJ2-3, with 13 bases that match TRBD2. Trimming at V came to 0 bases and at J to 1 base, leaving 2 bases not matched to a gene. The CDR3 extends over 17 amino acids. CDR1 and CDR2 from the germline V gene are SGHRS and YFSETQ. Written as DNA, the CDR3 is TGCGCCAGCAGCTTGGCCGGGACTAGCGGGGGCACAGATACGCAGTATTTT. Protein: CASSLAGTSGGTDTQYF.

The chain uses TRBV11-2 and TRBJ2-1; D remains ambiguous. CDR1 SGHAT and CDR2 FQNNGV come from the germline V gene. The CDR3 is 13 residues long. The germline V and J ends were trimmed by 5 bases and 5 bases, with 10 bases remaining between them. CDR3 coding DNA: TGTGCCAGCAGCCAACTATCCCACAATGAGCAGTTCTTC. This translates into CASSQLSHNEQFF.

The chain has TRBV10-2 and TRBJ1-1; D possibly corresponds to TRBD1 (6 bases). The CDR3 totals 12 residues. Germline-derived CDR1 and CDR2 are WSHSY and SAAADI. Between the trimmed V and J ends, which lost 4 bases and 6 bases, there was a span of 9 bases. CDR3 DNA sequence: TGCGCCAGCAGTGGGGCAGGGGCTGAAGCTTTCTTT. Translation: CASSGAGAEAFF.

V gene TRBV9 combines with J gene TRBJ1-2; 7 nucleotides line up with TRBD1. CDR1 is SGDLS and CDR2 is YYNGEE in the germline V gene. J lost 0 bases, V lost 4 bases, and 6 bases had no gene match. The CDR3 is made up of 15 amino acids. The chain's CDR3 is CASSNPGTANYGYTF. The DNA for the CDR3 is TGTGCCAGCAGCAACCCCGGGACAGCTAACTATGGCTACACCTTC.